This entry lists 6 T cell receptor beta chains sequenced from one sample in a study of cytomegalovirus exposure and HLA in healthy donors. Primers included in the PCR were 60 Vbeta and 13 Jbeta primers. Sequencing was performed with immunoSEQ multiplex PCR; in TCRdb, only in-frame clones are kept and a portion is missing. The sample lists 170,000 or so clones; around four fifths were seen once. Material for sequencing was PBMCs. These receptors originate from a woman aged 45-59 years in good health and CMV-seropositive.

As concerns this clone: A junction end diverges from the germline sequence, so it may reflect a read error. The chain joins TRBV9 to TRBJ1-3; 7 nucleotides agree with TRBD1. This CDR3 is 13 amino acids long. The V gene's germline CDR1 is SGDLS and CDR2 YYNGEE. The CDR3 region has the DNA TGTGCCAGCAGCCCACCGGGACAGCTCCCCAGATTTTTT. This sequence encodes CASSPPGQLPRFF.

V and J are TRBV7-2 and TRBJ2-2; no firm D call. The CDR3 length is 12 residues. Germline V lookup: CDR1 SGHTA, CDR2 FQGNSA. Trimming left V 4 bases short and J 6 bases short, with 6 bases between. CDR3 nucleotides: TGTGCCAGCAGCTACCCAGCCGGGGAGCTGTTTTTT. Translated: CASSYPAGELFF. The full variable domain, with the rest looked up from reference TRBV7-2 and TRBJ2-2, is GAGVSQSPSNKVTEKGKDVELRCDPISGHTALYWYRQSLGQGLEFLIYFQGNSAPDKSGLPSDRFSAERTGGSVSTLTIQRTQQEDSAVYLCASSYPAGELFFGEGSRLTVL.

The CDR3 region has the DNA TGTGCCAGCAGCCTTTCCTGGACTAGGCCTACCTACGAGCAGTACTTC. Amino acid sequence: CASSLSWTRPTYEQYF. The chain recombines TRBV11-2 with TRBJ2-7; TRBD2 matches 7 bases. Germline CDR1 is SGHAT and CDR2 is FQNNGV. V lost 5 bases to trimming and J lost 2 bases; unmatched junction nucleotides: 12. This CDR3 has 16 amino acids.

This clone was picked up one time. This chain uses TRBV6-5 with TRBJ2-7, with D unclear. The CDR3 length is 13 residues. V was clipped by 3 bases and J by 4 bases, with 10 bases between them. Per germline, CDR1 MNHEY and CDR2 SVGAGI. CDR3 DNA: TGTGCCAGCAGTTATGGCAGAAAGTACGAGCAGTACTTC. Encoded protein: CASSYGRKYEQYF.

The gene calls are TRBV5-4 and TRBJ2-2; 8 bases are a match to TRBD1. The CDR3 has 15 residues. The germline gives CDR1 SGHNT, CDR2 YYREEE (reference sequence). V was clipped by 5 bases and J by 4 bases; unmatched bases: 7. This CDR3 reads CASSQDREITGELFF. In DNA, the CDR3 is TGTGCCAGCAGTCAGGACAGGGAGATCACCGGGGAGCTGTTTTTT.

The sample holds a few counts of this clone. The chain combines TRBV6-5 with TRBJ2-4, with unresolved D. V lost 6 bases, J lost 4 bases, and 10 bases lay in between. This CDR3 region has 13 residues. CDR1 and CDR2 from the germline V gene are MNHEY and SVGAGI. The DNA for the CDR3 is TGTGCCAGCAGGCAGGATGTTAAAAACATTCAGTACTTC. Amino acids: CASRQDVKNIQYF.